This T cell receptor beta chain was found in a study of T cells in Graves' hyperthyroidism and ophthalmopathy. Criteria for exclusion of patients were uncontrolled infection, other autoimmune disease, pregnancy or lactation. Clinical symptoms, serum thyroxine, TRAb, thyroid ultrasound and orbital computed tomography informed diagnoses. The CDR3 regions of TCR beta were amplified from RNA transcripts. Using the HTBI primer set, a first-round RT-PCR was run on the TCR CDR3. TCRdb passed the multiplex PCR reads through MiXCR, listing each CDR3 protein once. The data show around 800,000 distinct CDR3 sequences, 38% seen once. This clonotype was sampled from a man between 18 and 29 years old with Graves' hyperthyroidism. Sequencing input: blood.

CDR3 nucleotides: TGTGCCAGCAGTGCACCACGGAACACTGAAGCTTTCTTT. It translates to CASSAPRNTEAFF. This chain joins TRBV25-1 and TRBJ1-1; D uncertain. The length of the CDR3 is 13 residues. With 4 bases removed from V and 1 base from J, the gap between germline ends came to 7 bases. Per the germline V gene, CDR1 is MGHDK and CDR2 is SYGVNS.